This entry is about one TCR beta chain. The antigen is unknown. This sample was taken from a study of shared clonotypes between healthy human individuals. TCRdb keeps only in-frame clones here, not all; method: immunoSEQ multiplex PCR. The sample lists more than 2 million clones, roughly 95% occurring once. CD8 cells regarded as naive lacked CD45RO, were positively chosen for CCR7, and omitted terminally differentiated effector memory CD45RA+ cells. Germline V lookup: CDR1 SEHNR, CDR2 FQNEAQ (reference sequence). The CDR3 consists of 14 residues. Trimming cost V 11 bases and J 0 bases, with 14 bases left between them. Study-wide results and caveats: Non-shared clonotypes had lower generation probabilities than those shared by all four donors.

This TCR was sampled from a man aged 18 to 29 in good health. Some clones in this sample may be carry-over from other donors' samples. J is TRBJ2-1 and V is TRBV7-9; the D gene is possibly TRBD1 (5 bases). Sequencing input: naive CD8+ T cells from PBMCs. In nucleotides, the CDR3 is TGTGCCGGGGCGACACCCAGCTCCTACAATGAGCAGTTCTTC. This sequence encodes CAGATPSSYNEQFF.